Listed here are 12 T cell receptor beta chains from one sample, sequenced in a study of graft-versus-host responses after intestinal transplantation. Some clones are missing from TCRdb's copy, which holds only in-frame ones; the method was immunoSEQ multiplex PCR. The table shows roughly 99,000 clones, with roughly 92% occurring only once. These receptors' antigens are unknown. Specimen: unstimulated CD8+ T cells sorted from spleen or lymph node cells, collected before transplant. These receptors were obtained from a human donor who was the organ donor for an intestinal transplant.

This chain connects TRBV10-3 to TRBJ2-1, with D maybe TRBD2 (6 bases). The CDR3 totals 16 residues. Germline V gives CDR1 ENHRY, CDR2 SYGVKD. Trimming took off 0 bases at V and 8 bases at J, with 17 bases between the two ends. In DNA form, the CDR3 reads TGTGCCATCAGTGAGTCGACAGCGCCGGGGGAGGATGAGCAGTTCTTC. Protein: CAISESTAPGEDEQFF.

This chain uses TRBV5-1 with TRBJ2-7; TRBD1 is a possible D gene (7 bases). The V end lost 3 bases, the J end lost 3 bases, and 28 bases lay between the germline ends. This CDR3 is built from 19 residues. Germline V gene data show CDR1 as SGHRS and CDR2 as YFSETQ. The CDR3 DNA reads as TGCGCCAGCAGCTACGGGACAGCAGACGGTGGAGGGGAACGCTACGAGCAGTACTTC. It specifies CASSYGTADGGGERYEQYF.

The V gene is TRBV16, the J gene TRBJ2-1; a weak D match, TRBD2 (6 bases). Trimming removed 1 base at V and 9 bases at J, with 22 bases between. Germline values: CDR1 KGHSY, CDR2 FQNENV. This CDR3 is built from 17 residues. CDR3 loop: CASSQWPIQQRRGEQFF. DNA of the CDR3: TGTGCCAGCAGCCAATGGCCTATACAGCAGAGGCGGGGTGAGCAGTTCTTC.

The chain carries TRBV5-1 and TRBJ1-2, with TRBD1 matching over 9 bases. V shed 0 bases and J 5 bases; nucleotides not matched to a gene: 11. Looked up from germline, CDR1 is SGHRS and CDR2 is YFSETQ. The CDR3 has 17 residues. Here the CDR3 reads CASSLAPGQGILYGYTF. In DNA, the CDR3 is TGCGCCAGCAGCTTGGCCCCGGGACAGGGTATCTTGTATGGCTACACCTTC.

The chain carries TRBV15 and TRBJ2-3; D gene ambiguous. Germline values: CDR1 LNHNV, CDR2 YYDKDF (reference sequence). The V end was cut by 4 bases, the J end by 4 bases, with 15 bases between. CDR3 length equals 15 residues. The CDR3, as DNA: TGTGCCACCAGCATAAGAGCTTACTTGCCAGATACGCAGTATTTT. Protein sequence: CATSIRAYLPDTQYF.

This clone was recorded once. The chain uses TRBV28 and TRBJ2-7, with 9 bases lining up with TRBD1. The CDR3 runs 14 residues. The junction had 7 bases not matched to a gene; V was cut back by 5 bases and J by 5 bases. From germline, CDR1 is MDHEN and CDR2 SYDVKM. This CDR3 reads CASSHDRGWNEQYF. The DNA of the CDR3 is TGTGCCAGCAGTCATGACAGGGGGTGGAACGAGCAGTACTTC.

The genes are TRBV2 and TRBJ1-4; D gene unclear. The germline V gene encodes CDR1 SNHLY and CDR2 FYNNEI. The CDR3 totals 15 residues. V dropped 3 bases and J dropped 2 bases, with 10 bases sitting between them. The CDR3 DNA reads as TGTGCCAGCAGTGAGGGTACAGTGACTAATGAAAAACTGTTTTTT. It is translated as CASSEGTVTNEKLFF.

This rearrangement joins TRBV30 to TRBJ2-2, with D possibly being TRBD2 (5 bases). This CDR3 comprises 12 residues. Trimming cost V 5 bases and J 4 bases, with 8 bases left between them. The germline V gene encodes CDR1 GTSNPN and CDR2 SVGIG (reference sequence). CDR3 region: CAWYAGTGELFF. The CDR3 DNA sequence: TGTGCCTGGTATGCGGGCACCGGGGAGCTGTTTTTT.

CDR3 amino acids: CASSQLAGGTYEQYF. DNA of the CDR3: TGTGCCAGCAGCCAACTAGCGGGAGGGACCTACGAGCAGTACTTC. This chain joins TRBV7-3 and TRBJ2-7; 13 bases align to TRBD2. The V gene's germline CDR1 is SGHTA and CDR2 FQGTGA. V gave up 5 bases and J gave up 2 bases; unmatched junction bases: 3. This CDR3 region has 15 residues.

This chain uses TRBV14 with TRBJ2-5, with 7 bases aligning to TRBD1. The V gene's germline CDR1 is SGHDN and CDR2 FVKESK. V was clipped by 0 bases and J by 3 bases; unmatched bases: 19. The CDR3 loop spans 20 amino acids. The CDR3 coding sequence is TGTGCCAGCAGCCAAGACCGTAACAGGGGACGGGTAGAGGGAGAAGAGACCCAGTACTTC. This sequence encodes CASSQDRNRGRVEGEETQYF.

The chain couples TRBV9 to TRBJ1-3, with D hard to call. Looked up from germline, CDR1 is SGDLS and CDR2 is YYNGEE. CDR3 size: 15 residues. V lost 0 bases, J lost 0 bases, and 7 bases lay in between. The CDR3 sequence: CASSVGSSSGNTIYF. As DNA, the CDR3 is TGTGCCAGCAGCGTAGGAAGCTCCTCTGGAAACACCATATATTTT. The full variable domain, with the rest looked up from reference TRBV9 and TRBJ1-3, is DSGVTQTPKHLITATGQRVTLRCSPRSGDLSVYWYQQSLDQGLQFLIQYYNGEERAKGNILERFSAQQFPDLHSELNLSSLELGDSALYFCASSVGSSSGNTIYFGEGSWLTVV.

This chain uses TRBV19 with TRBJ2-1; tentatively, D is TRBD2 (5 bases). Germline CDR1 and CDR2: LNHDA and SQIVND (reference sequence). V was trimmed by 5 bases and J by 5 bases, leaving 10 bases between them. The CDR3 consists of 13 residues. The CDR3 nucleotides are TGTGCCAGTAGTCGGGGAACCCACAATGAGCAGTTCTTC. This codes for CASSRGTHNEQFF.